A selection of T cell receptor beta chains follows, all from one sample in a study of neurological immune-mediated disorders. MiXCR was run by TCRdb on the 5' RACE reads, yielding one entry per CDR3 protein. The repertoire holds tens of thousands of distinct CDR3 sequences, with around 2.9% as singletons. Material: PBMCs. These receptors all stem from a woman aged 60 to 75 with multiple sclerosis. Each CDR3 is given with its conserved first and last residue. Each record gives: J gene, clone size, V gene, D gene, CDR3 DNA, CDR3 protein. The D gene is left open where the match is weak. Clone size appears in some rows only: once, few, many, or a class for an expanded clone.

j_gene: TRBJ2-2; abundance: many; v_gene: TRBV28; d_gene: .; CDR3nt: TGTGCCAGCATAGAAGCTGGCACCGGGGAGCTGTTTTTT; CDR3aa: CASIEAGTGELFF
j_gene: TRBJ2-7; abundance: many; v_gene: TRBV18; d_gene: TRBD1; CDR3nt: TGTGCCAGCTCAGGGACAGATCCATACGAGCAGTACTTC; CDR3aa: CASSGTDPYEQYF
j_gene: TRBJ2-7; abundance: many; v_gene: TRBV5-6; d_gene: TRBD1; CDR3nt: TGTGCCAGCAGCTTCAGGGGGTTTAGCTCCTACGAGCAGTACTTC; CDR3aa: CASSFRGFSSYEQYF
j_gene: TRBJ1-5; abundance: many; v_gene: TRBV20-1; d_gene: .; CDR3nt: TGCAGTGCTAGTGAAGGGAAGGGCAATCAGCCCCAGCATTTT; CDR3aa: CSASEGKGNQPQHF
j_gene: TRBJ1-6; abundance: many; v_gene: TRBV12-3/TRBV12-4; d_gene: TRBD1; CDR3nt: TGTGCCAGCAGTACGGGCAGGGGGAATTCACCCCTCCACTTT; CDR3aa: CASSTGRGNSPLHF
j_gene: TRBJ1-3; abundance: .; v_gene: TRBV20-1; d_gene: .; CDR3nt: TGCAGTGAGCCCAGGGTATCTGGAAACACCATATATTTT; CDR3aa: CSEPRVSGNTIYF
j_gene: TRBJ2-7; abundance: many; v_gene: TRBV5-6; d_gene: .; CDR3nt: TGTGCCAGCAGCACCGGGCCCAGTGTTGAGCAGTACTTC; CDR3aa: CASSTGPSVEQYF
j_gene: TRBJ1-3; abundance: many; v_gene: TRBV20-1; d_gene: .; CDR3nt: TGCAGTGCCCCGGGACCCGCCGAAAACACCATATATTTT; CDR3aa: CSAPGPAENTIYF
j_gene: TRBJ2-7; abundance: many; v_gene: TRBV5-1; d_gene: TRBD1; CDR3nt: TGCGCCAGCAGCTTGGCAGGACAGGCCTACGAGCAGTACTTC; CDR3aa: CASSLAGQAYEQYF
j_gene: TRBJ2-2; abundance: medium-sized; v_gene: TRBV21-1; d_gene: .; CDR3nt: TGTGCCAGCACCCCAGGACCAACAGGGCACGGGGAGCTGTTTTTT; CDR3aa: CASTPGPTGHGELFF
j_gene: TRBJ2-7; abundance: many; v_gene: TRBV15; d_gene: .; CDR3nt: TGTGCCACCAGCAGAGATAGGTTATCACCGGGGGAGCAGTACTTC; CDR3aa: CATSRDRLSPGEQYF
j_gene: TRBJ2-2; abundance: many; v_gene: TRBV14; d_gene: .; CDR3nt: TGTGCCAGCAGCCAAGCCCGGGGGCGGGCCGGGGAGCTGTTTTTT; CDR3aa: CASSQARGRAGELFF
j_gene: TRBJ2-5; abundance: many; v_gene: TRBV5-4; d_gene: .; CDR3nt: TGTGCCAGCAGCTTTCAGGGGCTAGGCGAGGAGACCCAGTACTTC; CDR3aa: CASSFQGLGEETQYF
j_gene: TRBJ2-3; abundance: many; v_gene: TRBV20-1; d_gene: TRBD1; CDR3nt: TGCAGTGCCCAAAGTCGGACAGGGGGCCATTCAGATACGCAGTATTTT; CDR3aa: CSAQSRTGGHSDTQYF
j_gene: TRBJ1-2; abundance: many; v_gene: TRBV20-1; d_gene: .; CDR3nt: TGCAGTGCTAGAGATGTGCGCGCGGACACCATCTATGGCTACACCTTC; CDR3aa: CSARDVRADTIYGYTF